The text below deals with one T cell receptor beta chain. CDR1 is SGHKS, CDR2 YYEKEE, per germline (reference sequence). This CDR3 region has 14 residues. Between the trimmed V and J ends, which lost 3 bases and 4 bases, there was a span of 11 bases. Under the authors' procedure: Amplifying reference gene primers gave estimates of nucleated cell counts. Data came from immunoSEQ multiplex PCR; TCRdb stores just in-frame clones and leaves some out. V, J and clone size are taken as reported in that table, and D and trimming were inferred from the DNA itself. Of 150,000 to 200,000 clones listed, more than 70% are singletons. This sample is drawn from a study of blood T cell repertoires in COVID-19. Overall study: Specimens from acute and convalescent COVID-19 originated in the United States, Italy and Spain. PBMCs, B-cell-depleted T cells, or T cells were the source of the cDNA or gDNA that made up the material.

J is TRBJ2-1 and V is TRBV5-5, with D possibly TRBD1 on 6 matching bases. The specimen sequenced was peripheral blood. The sequence came from a woman in her twenties or thirties with acute or convalescent COVID-19. CDR3 residues: CASSSGQQYNEQFF. The CDR3 nucleotides read TGTGCCAGCAGCTCAGGACAGCAGTACAATGAGCAGTTCTTC.